This T cell receptor (beta chain) was sequenced for a study of blood T cells in healthy people across ages. A second PCR, run for about 7 to 11 cycles, used a sample-barcoded 5' primer plus a J-beta primer mix. TCRdb processed the 5' RACE reads anew with MiXCR; each CDR3 protein has one entry. The sample yields 650,000 to 800,000 distinct CDR3 sequences, approximately 44% seen once. Input material: blood. The TCR was taken from a man in his fifties or sixties in good health.

The CDR3: CASTDSGRNGYTF. CDR3 bases: TGTGCCAGCACCGACAGCGGGAGGAATGGCTACACCTTC. This rearrangement joins TRBV6-5 to TRBJ1-2; D perhaps matches TRBD1 (5 bases). Germline CDR1 and CDR2: MNHEY and SVGAGI. V lost 7 bases, J lost 6 bases, and 15 bases lay in between. The CDR3 runs 13 residues.